A single sample gave rise to the 5 T cell receptor beta chains below, sequenced in a study of T cells in Graves' hyperthyroidism and ophthalmopathy. It was RNA transcripts that yielded the amplified TCR beta CDR3 regions. The primer set for the first-round RT-PCR of the TCR CDR3 was HTBI. TCRdb re-analysed the multiplex PCR reads in MiXCR, keeping a single row per CDR3 protein. The sample yields under 600,000 distinct CDR3 sequences, approximately 16% seen once. The source material was blood. Receptors were obtained from a woman aged 40 to 50 with Graves' ophthalmopathy.

This clonotype was counted at least ten times. V usage is TRBV5-1 and J usage is TRBJ1-1, with TRBD1 identical over 12 bases. The CDR3 contains 14 residues. Per the germline V gene, CDR1 is SGHRS and CDR2 is YFSETQ. Germline trimming cut 4 bases from V and 11 bases from J; bases unmatched to any gene: 9. CDR3 coding DNA: TGCGCCAGCAGCATGGGACAGGGGGCCATAGTGGCTTTCTTT. It encodes CASSMGQGAIVAFF.

The V call is TRBV19, the J call TRBJ1-1; D might be TRBD1 (5 bases). CDR3 length: 13 residues. V lost 5 bases to trimming and J lost 4 bases, with 11 bases between them. Germline values: CDR1 LNHDA, CDR2 SQIVND (reference sequence). The CDR3 is CASSPGTVTEAFF. CDR3 nucleotides: TGTGCCAGTAGTCCCGGGACGGTCACTGAAGCTTTCTTT.

CDR3 DNA: TGTGCCAGCAGTTTTCGGGGAACGCGAAACATTCAGTACTTC. Translated, it gives CASSFRGTRNIQYF. V usage is TRBV27 and J usage is TRBJ2-4; D is perhaps TRBD2 (5 bases). V lost 3 bases and J lost 6, with 12 bases in between. The germline CDR1 and CDR2 sequences are MNHEY and SMNVEV (reference sequence). The CDR3 has 14 amino acids.

This clonotype was found many times. The chain recombines TRBV12-3 or TRBV12-4 with TRBJ2-3; TRBD2 matches 15 bases. With V trimmed by 0 bases and J by 2 bases, 6 bases remained unmatched. The CDR3 consists of 19 residues. The CDR3 loop is CASSLALGLAGGNTDTQYF. The CDR3 DNA reads TGTGCCAGCAGTTTAGCCCTCGGACTAGCGGGAGGGAACACAGATACGCAGTATTTT.

This clonotype was observed at least ten times. This rearrangement joins TRBV28 to TRBJ2-1; 7 bases map to TRBD2. The germline gives CDR1 MDHEN, CDR2 SYDVKM. V lost 8 bases to trimming and J lost 3 bases; unmatched junction nucleotides: 4. The CDR3 is 13 residues long. CDR3 protein: CASASGIYNEQFF. In nucleotides, the CDR3 is TGTGCCAGCGCCAGCGGGATCTACAATGAGCAGTTCTTC.